This T cell receptor beta chain was recorded in a study of T cell repertoires in aging, cancer and after chemotherapy. Broader study findings: In each cancer cohort, median generation probability increased across chemotherapy, suggesting thymic output rebounded.

Trimming left V 0 bases short and J 9 bases short, with 13 bases between. This CDR3 is built from 14 residues. CDR1 SGHRS and CDR2 YFSETQ come from the germline V gene. On this clonotype: Antigen unknown.

Rearranged V-D-J TRB sequences were amplified with a mixed TRB-A/B primer pool. From the multiplex PCR reads, TCRdb called clonotypes with MiXCR, one entry per CDR3 protein. The sample gives 19,000 or so distinct CDR3 sequences, roughly 37% of which show up once; 17% is in the top ten. Peripheral blood genomic DNA, not sorted cells or RNA, was the template. The TCR sequence derives from a human donor with a solid tumor. The chain joins TRBV5-1 to TRBJ1-3; D is unresolved. The sample comprised blood. The CDR3 coding sequence is TGCGCCAGCAGCTTGGATTGGGCTGGCGGCACCATATATTTT. This codes for CASSLDWAGGTIYF.